Below, 5 T cell receptor beta chains from the same sample are listed, as sequenced in a study of T cells after yellow fever vaccination (dated by TCRdb to about 2019). Library preparation was by 5' RACE. Sequencing was carried out with an Illumina HiSeq 2500. Through fastp at Q25 and MiXCR, TCRdb rebuilt clones from the public reads, retaining in-frame beta chains. CDR3 protein sequences are deduplicated, and each keeps its most common genes and DNA. The sample table shows hundreds of thousands of distinct CDR3 sequences, and about 19% are seen once. The ten largest clones add up to more than 13% of the sample. The treatment or condition label corresponds to: live attenuated yellow fever vaccine strain. The sequenced sample was PBMCs, obtained 15 days after the yellow fever booster vaccination. These receptors came from a man between 25 and 39 years old who received the YFV17D yellow fever vaccine.

The gene calls are TRBV5-4 and TRBJ2-5; D possibly corresponds to TRBD1 (6 bases). Germline values: CDR1 SGHNT, CDR2 YYREEE (reference sequence). This CDR3 has 15 amino acids. Trimming cost V 2 bases and J 0 bases, with 11 bases left between them. CDR3 nucleotides: TGTGCCAGCAGCTTCCGGGACAAGTACCAAGAGACCCAGTACTTC. Amino acid sequence: CASSFRDKYQETQYF.

The genes are TRBV29-1 and TRBJ2-3, with D possibly matching TRBD2 (6 bases). V was trimmed by 5 bases and J by 6 bases, leaving 18 bases between them. Germline CDR1 reads SQVTM; CDR2 reads ANQGSEA. This CDR3 contains 14 residues. In DNA form, the CDR3 reads TGCAGCGTTCTCTCCCCCGTCGCGGGGGATACGCAGTATTTT. Translating it yields CSVLSPVAGDTQYF.

Many counts were recorded for this clonotype. The chain joins TRBV6-5 to TRBJ2-1; a possible D gene is TRBD2 (7 bases). Germline V gives CDR1 MNHEY, CDR2 SVGAGI. The V gene lost 8 bases and the J gene lost 4 bases, with 18 bases spanning the gap. The CDR3 is made up of 15 amino acids. CDR3 loop: CASRLGASGYNEQFF. The CDR3 DNA sequence: TGTGCCAGCCGTTTGGGGGCTAGCGGTTACAATGAGCAGTTCTTC.

Ten or more counts support this clonotype. J is TRBJ2-3 and V is TRBV12-3 or TRBV12-4; TRBD2 aligns across 8 bases. The CDR3 spans 15 residues. The V segment lost 1 base and the J segment 3 bases; nucleotides outside the gene matches: 3. The CDR3 protein is CASSLGGRRTDTQYF. Here the CDR3 DNA reads TGTGCCAGCAGTTTAGGCGGGAGGCGTACAGATACGCAGTATTTT.

The V gene is TRBV5-8, the J gene TRBJ2-2; maybe TRBD1 (5 bases). Trimming stripped 4 bases from V and 6 bases from J, with 19 bases between. The length of the CDR3 is 16 residues. Germline lookup yields CDR1 SGHTS and CDR2 YDEGEE. The CDR3 DNA reads as TGTGCCAGCAGCCCCACGTGGGGCAGGGCGGCCGGGGAGCTGTTTTTT. It codes for CASSPTWGRAAGELFF.